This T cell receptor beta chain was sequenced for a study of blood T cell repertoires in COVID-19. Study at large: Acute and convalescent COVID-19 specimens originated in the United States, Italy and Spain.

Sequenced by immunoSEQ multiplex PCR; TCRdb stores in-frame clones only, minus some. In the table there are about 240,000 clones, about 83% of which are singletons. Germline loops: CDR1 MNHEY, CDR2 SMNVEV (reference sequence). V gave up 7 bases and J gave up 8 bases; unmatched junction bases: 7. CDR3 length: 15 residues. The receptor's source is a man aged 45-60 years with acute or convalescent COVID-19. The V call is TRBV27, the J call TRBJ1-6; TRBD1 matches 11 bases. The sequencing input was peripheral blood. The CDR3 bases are TGTGCCAGCAACCGATGGGGACAGGGGGATTCACCCCTCCACTTT. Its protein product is CASNRWGQGDSPLHF.